This T cell receptor beta chain was documented in a study of cytomegalovirus exposure and HLA in healthy donors. With 60 Vbeta and 13 Jbeta primers, the PCR was carried out. The table came from immunoSEQ multiplex PCR; TCRdb's copy has only in-frame clones and leaves some out. The data contain 250,000 to 300,000 clones, 80% to 95% of them seen just once; the ten biggest clones take up roughly 1.5%. The ends were cut back, 6 bases at V and 5 bases at J, with 11 bases in the middle. CDR1 SGDLS and CDR2 YYNGEE come from the germline V gene. This CDR3 comprises 13 residues. The sequenced sample was PBMCs. The sequence derives from a girl aged 2 to 10 in good health and CMV-seronegative. The chain links TRBV9 to TRBJ2-2; possibly TRBD2 for D (6 bases). The CDR3 DNA sequence: TGTGCCAGCAACGGGGGTGGAACCGGGGAGCTGTTTTTT. Translation gives CASNGGGTGELFF.